This record covers a single TCR beta chain. There are a few counts of this clonotype. Its antigen remains undetermined. One base away there is no much larger clone; base qualities are not given. All donors were healthy Caucasians. The twin cohort comprised three pairs of female monozygotic twins, all aged roughly 18 to 30 years. Positive isolation kits from Invitrogen were used to isolate the CD4+ and CD8+ T cell populations. The CDR3 has 19 amino acids, counting the end cysteine and phenylalanine. Only the CDR3 region is kept as DNA, spanning 57 bases read in frame from base 1. V loses 0 bases of germline sequence and J loses 1 base, and the interval between the two ends is 23 bases. CDR1 and CDR2 were assigned from the germline V gene (reference sequence) as DFQATT and SNEGSKA. The entry originates in a study of identical twins (dated by TCRdb to about 2016). Context from the whole study: TCR alpha and beta repertoires from monozygotic twins, unrelated adults of various ages and cord blood were deep-sequenced to test whether fetal clonotypes persist. Replicate twin experiments were performed at different times using different library preparation protocols to rule out contamination.

General study outcomes and caveats: Compared with coincidental sharing between unrelated individuals, an excess of low generation-probability sequences was observed among out-of-frame TCR alpha sequences shared between twins. Invariant T cells such as MAIT and iNKT could partly confound zero-insertion analyses, though diverse VJ usage argued against this for most clonotypes. A weaker excess of twin sharing was found in beta out-of-frame sequences because the signal-to-noise ratio was lowered by fewer shared sequences. Fewer insertions were carried by abundant cord blood beta clonotypes; a weaker similar trend was observed in young adult naive repertoires, while no such trend was observed in memory repertoires. In monozygotic twins, out-of-frame TCR alpha sharing was systematically underestimated by recombination models, although the models agreed with sharing between unrelated individuals. Because the same donors could not be followed over many years, conclusions were based on cross-sectional statistical analysis.

Library preparation employed 5' RACE. Sequencing relied on an Illumina HiSeq 2000. A universal primer binding site was introduced by template switching, and a unique molecular identifier was present in the final cDNA, enabling accurate counting of TCR cDNA molecules. Specific primers in the conserved constant-segment region were used to synthesize first-strand cDNA for the TCR alpha and beta chains. To control for contamination, each cDNA library was double barcoded with a SMART-Mk sample barcode plus Illumina barcodes. TruSeq adapter sequences, together with Illumina sample barcodes, were added in two successive PCR steps. Sequencing of the TCR alpha and beta cDNA libraries was done on the Illumina HiSeq platform using custom primers. Regarding the original processing steps: Raw reads were processed with MiGEC to extract unique molecular identifiers, and MiXCR was used to determine CDR3 positions. Recombination models were inferred per individual with the repgenHMM and IGoR tools using an EM algorithm. Shared clonotype analysis was performed with the tcR package in R, normalizing sharing by the product of cloneset sizes. Out-of-frame nonproductive sequences were analyzed to study raw recombination free of thymic and clonal selection effects. TCRdb reworked the public reads: Q25 trimming with fastp, MiXCR clone assembly, productive beta chains retained. Entries are consolidated by CDR3 protein sequence, retaining the most common genes and DNA. The V and J calls were determined by TCRdb, not by the authors. Here the sample has around 480,000 distinct CDR3 sequences; 13% to 15% occur a single time. Of the sample, approximately 1% is held by the ten largest clones.

A further study also used this sample, focusing on yellow fever vaccine responses in identical twins. The second paper further reports: According to the authors, the vaccine-induced T cell response in identical twins seemed to be partly convergent and partly specific to each individual. Focusing on identical twins, the study followed the T cell clones that responded to the vaccine, and did so with precision.

The sequenced sample was CD4+ T cells sorted from blood. This clonotype originated in a woman between 18 and 29 years old in good health. The chain is made from TRBV20-1 and TRBJ2-3; a weak D assignment points to TRBD1 (5 bases agree). This receptor has the CDR3 CSARDWGTPLRVGTDTQYF. The DNA is TGCAGTGCTAGAGATTGGGGCACCCCATTACGCGTAGGCACAGATACGCAGTATTTT.